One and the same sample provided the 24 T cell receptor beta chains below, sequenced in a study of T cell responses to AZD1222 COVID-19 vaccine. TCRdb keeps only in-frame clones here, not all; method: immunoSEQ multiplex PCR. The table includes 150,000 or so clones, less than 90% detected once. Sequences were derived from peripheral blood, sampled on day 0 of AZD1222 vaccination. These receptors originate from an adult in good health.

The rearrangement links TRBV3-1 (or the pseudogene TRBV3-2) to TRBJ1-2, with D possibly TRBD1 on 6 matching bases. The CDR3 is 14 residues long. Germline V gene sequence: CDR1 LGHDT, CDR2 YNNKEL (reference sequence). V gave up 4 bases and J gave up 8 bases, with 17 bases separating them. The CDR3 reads CASSPGHALRGYTF. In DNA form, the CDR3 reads TGTGCCAGCAGCCCGGGACACGCTCTGCGCGGCTACACCTTC.

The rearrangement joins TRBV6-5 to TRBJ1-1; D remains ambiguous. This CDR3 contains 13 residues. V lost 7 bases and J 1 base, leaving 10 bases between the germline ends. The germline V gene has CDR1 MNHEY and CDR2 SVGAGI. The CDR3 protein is CASTEHGNTEAFF. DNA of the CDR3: TGTGCCAGCACCGAACATGGGAACACTGAAGCTTTCTTT.

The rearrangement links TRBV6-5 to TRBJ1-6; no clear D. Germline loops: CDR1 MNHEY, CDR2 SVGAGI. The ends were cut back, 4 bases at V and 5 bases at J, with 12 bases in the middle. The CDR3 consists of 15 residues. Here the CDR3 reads CASSFKGRDNSPLHF. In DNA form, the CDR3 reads TGTGCCAGCAGTTTCAAAGGACGGGATAATTCACCCCTCCACTTT.

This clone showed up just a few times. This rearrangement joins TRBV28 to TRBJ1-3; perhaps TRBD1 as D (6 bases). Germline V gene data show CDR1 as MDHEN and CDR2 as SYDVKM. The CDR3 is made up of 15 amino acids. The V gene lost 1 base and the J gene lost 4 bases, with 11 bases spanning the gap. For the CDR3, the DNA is TGTGCCAGCAGTTTATCCACCGGGACAGGAAACACCATATATTTT. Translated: CASSLSTGTGNTIYF.

The CDR3 DNA reads as TGTGCCACCAGGGGGTTGGGGAGGAACTATGGCTACACCTTC. Protein sequence: CATRGLGRNYGYTF. The chain links TRBV6-5 to TRBJ1-2, with 7 bases matching TRBD1. This CDR3 has 14 residues. The germline V gene has CDR1 MNHEY and CDR2 SVGAGI. The ends lost 10 bases at V and 2 bases at J; junction bases unmatched: 10.

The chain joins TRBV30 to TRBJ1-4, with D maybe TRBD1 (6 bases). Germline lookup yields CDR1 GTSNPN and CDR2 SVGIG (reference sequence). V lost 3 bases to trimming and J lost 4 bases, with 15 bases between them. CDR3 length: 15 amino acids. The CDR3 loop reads CAWSRGGALNEKLFF. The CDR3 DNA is TGTGCCTGGAGCCGAGGGGGGGCACTTAATGAAAAACTGTTTTTT. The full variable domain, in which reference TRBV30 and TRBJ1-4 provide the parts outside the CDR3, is SQTIHQWPATLVQPVGSPLSLECTVEGTSNPNLYWYRQAAGRGLQLLFYSVGIGQISSEVPQNLSASRPQDRQFILSSKKLLLSDSGFYLCAWSRGGALNEKLFFGSGTQLSVL.

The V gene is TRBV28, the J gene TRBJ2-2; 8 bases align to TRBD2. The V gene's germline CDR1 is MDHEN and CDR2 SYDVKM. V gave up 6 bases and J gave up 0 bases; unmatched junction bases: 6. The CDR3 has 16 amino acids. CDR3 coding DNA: TGTGCCAGCAGCAGACTACTAGCGGCGAACACCGGGGAGCTGTTTTTT. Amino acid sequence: CASSRLLAANTGELFF.

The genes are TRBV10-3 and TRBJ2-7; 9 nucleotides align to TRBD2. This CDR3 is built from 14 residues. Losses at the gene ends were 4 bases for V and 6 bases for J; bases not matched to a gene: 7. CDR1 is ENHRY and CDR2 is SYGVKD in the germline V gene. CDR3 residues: CAISARGGNGEQYV. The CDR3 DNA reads TGTGCCATCAGTGCGCGGGGGGGCAACGGCGAGCAGTACGTC.

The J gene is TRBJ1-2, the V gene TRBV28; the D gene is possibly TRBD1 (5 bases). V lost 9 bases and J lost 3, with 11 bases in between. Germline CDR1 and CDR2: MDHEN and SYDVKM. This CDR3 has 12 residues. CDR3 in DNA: TGTGCCAGTGCGGGGCTTGACTATGGCTACACCTTC. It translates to CASAGLDYGYTF.

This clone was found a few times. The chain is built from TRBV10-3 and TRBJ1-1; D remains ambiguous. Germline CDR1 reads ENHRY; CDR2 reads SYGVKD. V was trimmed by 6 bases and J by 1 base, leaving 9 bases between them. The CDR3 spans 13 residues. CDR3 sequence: CAISLTGNTEAFF. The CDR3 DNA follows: TGTGCCATCAGCCTGACGGGGAACACTGAAGCTTTCTTT.

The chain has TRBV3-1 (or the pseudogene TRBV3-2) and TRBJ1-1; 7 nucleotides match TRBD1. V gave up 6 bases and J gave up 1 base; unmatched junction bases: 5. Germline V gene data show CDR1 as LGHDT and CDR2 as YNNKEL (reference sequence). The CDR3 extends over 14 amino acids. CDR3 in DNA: TGTGCCAGCAGACGAGACAGGGAGAACACTGAAGCTTTCTTT. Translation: CASRRDRENTEAFF.

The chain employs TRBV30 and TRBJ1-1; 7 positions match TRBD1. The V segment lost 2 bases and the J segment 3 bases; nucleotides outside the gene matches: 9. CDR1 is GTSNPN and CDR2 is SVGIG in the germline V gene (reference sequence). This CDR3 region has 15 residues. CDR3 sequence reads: CAWSTTGFGYTEAFF. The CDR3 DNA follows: TGTGCCTGGAGTACGACAGGGTTTGGGTACACTGAAGCTTTCTTT.

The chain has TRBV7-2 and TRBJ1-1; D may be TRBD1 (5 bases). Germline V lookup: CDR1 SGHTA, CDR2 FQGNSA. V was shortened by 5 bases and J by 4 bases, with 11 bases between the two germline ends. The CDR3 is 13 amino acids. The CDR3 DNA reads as TGTGCCAGCAGCCCCAGGCAGGGCACTGAAGCTTTCTTT. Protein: CASSPRQGTEAFF.

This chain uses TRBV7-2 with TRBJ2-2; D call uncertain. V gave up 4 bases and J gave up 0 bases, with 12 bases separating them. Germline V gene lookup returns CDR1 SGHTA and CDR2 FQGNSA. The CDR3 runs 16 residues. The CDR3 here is CASSSVGYPNTGELFF. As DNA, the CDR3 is TGTGCCAGCAGCTCCGTAGGGTATCCGAACACCGGGGAGCTGTTTTTT.

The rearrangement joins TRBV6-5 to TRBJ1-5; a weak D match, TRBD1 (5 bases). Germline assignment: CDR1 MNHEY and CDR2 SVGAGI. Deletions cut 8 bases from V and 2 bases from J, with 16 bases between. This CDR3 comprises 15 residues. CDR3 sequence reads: CASQDGASGNQPQHF. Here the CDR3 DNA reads TGTGCCAGCCAAGACGGGGCTTCGGGCAATCAGCCCCAGCATTTT.

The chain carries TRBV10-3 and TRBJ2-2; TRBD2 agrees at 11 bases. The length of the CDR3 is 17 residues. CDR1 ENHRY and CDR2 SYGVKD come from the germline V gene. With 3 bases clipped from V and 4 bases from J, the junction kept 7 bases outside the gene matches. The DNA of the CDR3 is TGTGCCATCAGTGAACCAGGACTAGCGGGTAGCACCGGGGAGCTGTTTTTT. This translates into CAISEPGLAGSTGELFF.

The CDR3, as DNA: TGTGCCAGCAGCCAAGGCGGACAGGGGTCTTTGGGGGAGCTGTTTTTT. Residues: CASSQGGQGSLGELFF. The chain carries TRBV14 and TRBJ2-2; 9 nucleotides match TRBD1. The CDR3 length is 16 residues. The germline V gene encodes CDR1 SGHDN and CDR2 FVKESK. Trimming took 1 base from V and 8 from J; bases not matched to a gene: 8.

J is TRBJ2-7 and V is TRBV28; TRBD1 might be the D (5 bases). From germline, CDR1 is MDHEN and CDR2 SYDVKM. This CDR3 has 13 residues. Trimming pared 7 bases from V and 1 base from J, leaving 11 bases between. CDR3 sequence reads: CASKKTASYEQYF. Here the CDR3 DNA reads TGTGCCAGCAAAAAGACAGCATCCTACGAGCAGTACTTC.

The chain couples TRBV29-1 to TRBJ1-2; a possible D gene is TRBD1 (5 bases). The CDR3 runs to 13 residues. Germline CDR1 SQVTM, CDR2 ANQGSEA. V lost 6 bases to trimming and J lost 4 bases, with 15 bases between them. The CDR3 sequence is CSVRTTAAYGYTF. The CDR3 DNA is TGCAGCGTCCGGACGACAGCTGCCTATGGCTACACCTTC.

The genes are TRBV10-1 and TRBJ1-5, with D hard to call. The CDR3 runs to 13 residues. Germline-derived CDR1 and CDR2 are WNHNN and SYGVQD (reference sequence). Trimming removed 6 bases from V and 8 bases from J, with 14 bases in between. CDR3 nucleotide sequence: TGCGCCAGCAGAGCCCTCAACCTGGAGCCCCAGCATTTT. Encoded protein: CASRALNLEPQHF.

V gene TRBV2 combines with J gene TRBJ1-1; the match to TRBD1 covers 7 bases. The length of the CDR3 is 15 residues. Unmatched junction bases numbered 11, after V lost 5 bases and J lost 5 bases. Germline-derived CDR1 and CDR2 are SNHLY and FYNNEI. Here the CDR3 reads CASSFQPTGWTEAFF. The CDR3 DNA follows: TGTGCCAGCAGTTTTCAACCGACAGGGTGGACTGAAGCTTTCTTT.

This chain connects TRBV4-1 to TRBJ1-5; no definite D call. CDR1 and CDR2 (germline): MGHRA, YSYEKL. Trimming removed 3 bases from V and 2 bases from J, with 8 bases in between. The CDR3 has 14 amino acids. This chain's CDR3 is CASSQEERNQPQHF. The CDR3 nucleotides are TGCGCCAGCAGCCAGGAAGAGCGCAATCAGCCCCAGCATTTT.

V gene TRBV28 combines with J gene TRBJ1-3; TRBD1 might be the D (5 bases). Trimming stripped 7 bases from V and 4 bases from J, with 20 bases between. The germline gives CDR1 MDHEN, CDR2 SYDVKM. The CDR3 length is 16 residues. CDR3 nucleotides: TGTGCCAGCACCACGGGTGGGACCGCGGGGGGAAACACCATATATTTT. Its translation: CASTTGGTAGGNTIYF.

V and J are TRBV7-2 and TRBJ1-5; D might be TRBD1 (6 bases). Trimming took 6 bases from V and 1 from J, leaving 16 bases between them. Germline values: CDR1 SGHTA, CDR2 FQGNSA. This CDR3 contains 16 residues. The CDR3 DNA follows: TGTGCCAGCAGTCCTCCCGGGACACGGAGCAATCAGCCCCAGCATTTT. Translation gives CASSPPGTRSNQPQHF.